This T cell receptor (beta chain) came from a study of OX40 agonist ivuxolimab in advanced cancers. In the study overall: Partial responses were seen in three patients, one with hepatocellular carcinoma and two with cutaneous melanoma.

Patients with a history of autoimmune disease or on systemic immunosuppression were excluded. The CDR3 is 14 amino acids. Trimming cost V 4 bases and J 4 bases, with 12 bases left between them. CDR1 is PRHDT, CDR2 FYEKMQ, per germline (reference sequence). Sequencing used immunoSEQ multiplex PCR; TCRdb keeps in-frame clones, though not all of them. The sample comprises 98,000 or so clones, roughly nine tenths of which are singletons, and around 0.8% rests with the top ten. This clone was counted once. The antigen remains undetermined. Points from the study as a whole: Expansion of clones was among the lowest in partial responders at 0.1-3.0 mg/kg.

The source material was CD4+ or CD8+ T cells sorted from blood, sampled in a trial of the OX40 agonist ivuxolimab. This receptor was identified in an adult with an advanced solid tumor such as melanoma, head and neck, liver or kidney cancer. The chain links TRBV13 to TRBJ2-3; D ambiguous. The CDR3: CASSSLEGPDTQYF. The CDR3 DNA is TGTGCCAGCAGCTCCCTGGAAGGGCCAGATACGCAGTATTTT.